The rows below give T cell receptor beta chains drawn from one sample of a study of T-cell memory formation after mild COVID-19. TCRdb reprocessed the 5' RACE reads via MiXCR and lists one record per CDR3 protein. The table includes 470,000 or so distinct CDR3 sequences, roughly 20% detected once. The specimen was PBMCs or a T cell subset sorted from them (not recorded which). These receptors all stem from an adult woman who had mild COVID-19 (a few samples of this study predate the infection). Cell type and time point are not known. Both conserved end residues are part of each CDR3. D genes are given only for firm matches. A clone size is listed for some rows: how often the clone was seen (once, few, many), or a class if it is expanded.

v_call	j_call	d_call	clone_size	cdr3_aa	cdr3_nt
TRBV24-1	TRBJ2-2	TRBD1	-	CATSDTGGSGELFF	TGTGCCACCAGTGACACAGGGGGCTCCGGGGAGCTGTTTTTT
TRBV11-2	TRBJ1-2	TRBD1	-	CASSFRRDSLSGGYTF	TGTGCCAGCAGCTTCAGACGGGACAGCCTGTCCGGTGGCTACACCTTC
TRBV7-6	TRBJ2-1	-	few	CASSLASGGKSEQFF	TGTGCCAGCAGCTTAGCCTCAGGGGGGAAAAGTGAGCAGTTCTTC
TRBV11-3	TRBJ2-1	TRBD2	-	CASSRAASSGGARYNEQFF	TGTGCCAGCAGCCGAGCAGCGTCTAGCGGGGGGGCACGCTACAATGAGCAGTTCTTC
TRBV5-5	TRBJ2-1	-	few	CASSWPGPYNEQFF	TGTGCCAGCAGCTGGCCGGGACCTTACAATGAGCAGTTCTTC
TRBV15	TRBJ2-1	-	-	CATSRGMGQNPYNEQFF	TGTGCCACCAGCAGGGGGATGGGTCAGAACCCCTACAATGAGCAGTTCTTC
TRBV5-1	TRBJ2-2	-	many	CASSLRANTGELFF	TGCGCCAGCAGTTTGAGAGCGAACACCGGGGAGCTGTTTTTT
TRBV20-1	TRBJ1-5	-	few	CSAPIGGRTDQPQHF	TGCAGTGCCCCGATTGGGGGTAGAACGGATCAGCCCCAGCATTTT
TRBV7-2	TRBJ1-4	-	many	CASSPTSTEKLFF	TGTGCCAGCAGCCCTACCTCCACGGAAAAACTGTTTTTT
TRBV7-2	TRBJ2-1	-	-	CASTYQASSYNEQFF	TGTGCCAGCACCTACCAGGCTAGCTCCTACAATGAGCAGTTCTTC
TRBV11-2	TRBJ2-7	TRBD1	-	CASSLGTGGRSSYEQYF	TGTGCCAGCAGCTTAGGGACAGGGGGGCGTAGCTCCTACGAGCAGTACTTC
TRBV7-6	TRBJ2-1	-	few	CASSLAPRTDEQFF	TGTGCCAGCAGCTTAGCTCCTAGAACGGATGAGCAGTTCTTC
TRBV12-3/TRBV12-4	TRBJ1-5	-	once	CASSTGPSGQPQHF	TGTGCCAGCAGTACGGGACCCTCGGGGCAGCCCCAGCATTTT
TRBV13	TRBJ1-1	-	few	CASSLGLVSVHTEAFF	TGTGCCAGCAGCTTAGGCCTAGTCAGTGTCCACACTGAAGCTTTCTTT
TRBV11-2	TRBJ1-2	-	-	CASSLGRDSTNYGYTF	TGTGCCAGCAGCTTAGGACGAGACAGCACTAACTATGGCTACACCTTC
TRBV24-1	TRBJ2-3	-	-	CATSGTDGRGTDTQYF	TGTGCCACCAGTGGGACCGACGGGCGGGGCACAGATACGCAGTATTTT
TRBV20-1	TRBJ2-5	-	-	CSAPALWGTQYF	TGCAGTGCTCCGGCTCTCTGGGGGACCCAGTACTTC
TRBV24-1	TRBJ2-5	-	many	CATSDPGTSGKTQYF	TGTGCCACCAGTGACCCAGGGACAAGTGGGAAGACCCAGTACTTC
TRBV12-3/TRBV12-4	TRBJ2-2	-	few	CASSPTDRGTGELFF	TGTGCCAGCTCGCCGACAGACCGAGGGACCGGGGAGCTGTTTTTT
TRBV6-5	TRBJ2-3	-	few	CASSPNPGGTDTQYF	TGTGCCAGCAGCCCCAATCCGGGAGGCACAGATACGCAGTATTTT
TRBV18	TRBJ1-2	-	-	CASSPSEGYGYTF	TGTGCCAGCTCACCTTCGGAGGGATATGGCTACACCTTC
TRBV7-2	TRBJ2-7	TRBD2	-	CASSLDPRTSGGYEQYF	TGTGCCAGCAGCTTAGATCCTCGGACTAGCGGGGGGTACGAGCAGTACTTC
TRBV9	TRBJ2-7	TRBD1	-	CASSVTTGSSYEQYF	TGTGCCAGCAGCGTCACGACAGGGAGCTCCTACGAGCAGTACTTC
TRBV3-1	TRBJ2-3	-	-	CASSRARVFTDTQYF	TGTGCCAGCAGCCGAGCTAGGGTTTTCACAGATACGCAGTATTTT
TRBV11-3	TRBJ1-3	TRBD1	-	CASSRDRPNTCSGNTIYF	TGTGCCAGCAGCCGGGACAGGCCGAATACTTGCTCTGGAAACACCATATATTTT
TRBV20-1	TRBJ1-1	-	-	CSARAPRGNTEAFF	TGCAGTGCTAGAGCGCCTAGGGGGAACACTGAAGCTTTCTTT
TRBV2	TRBJ2-6	-	-	CASMPGVGRGANVLTF	TGTGCCAGCATGCCAGGAGTGGGGCGGGGGGCCAACGTCCTGACTTTC
TRBV3-1	TRBJ1-4	-	-	CASSHIGGSEKLFF	TGTGCCAGCAGCCATATCGGGGGCTCTGAAAAACTGTTTTTT
TRBV12-3/TRBV12-4	TRBJ2-7	-	few	CASSLDTIYEQYF	TGTGCCAGCAGTTTAGACACCATCTACGAGCAGTACTTC
TRBV6-5	TRBJ2-7	-	-	CASGASSNYEQYF	TGTGCCAGCGGGGCTAGCAGCAACTACGAGCAGTACTTC
TRBV20-1	TRBJ2-7	TRBD1	-	CSARADRGKKVGEQYF	TGCAGTGCTAGGGCGGACAGGGGAAAGAAAGTGGGCGAGCAGTACTTC
TRBV5-4	TRBJ1-2	-	few	CASSFGGGRPNYGYTF	TGTGCCAGCAGCTTTGGAGGGGGTAGACCTAACTATGGCTACACCTTC
TRBV24-1	TRBJ1-3	-	few	CATSDLPGRNSGNTIYF	TGTGCCACCAGTGACCTGCCGGGACGGAACTCTGGAAACACCATATATTTT
TRBV7-2	TRBJ2-3	-	few	CASSSLAVSTDTQYF	TGTGCCAGCAGCTCGTTAGCGGTTAGCACAGATACGCAGTATTTT
TRBV20-1	TRBJ2-1	-	few	CSASMDEQFF	TGCAGTGCTAGCATGGATGAGCAGTTCTTC
TRBV5-1	TRBJ1-2	-	-	CASSLATLNYGYTF	TGCGCCAGCAGCTTGGCCACACTTAACTATGGCTACACCTTC
TRBV7-2	TRBJ2-1	TRBD2	-	CASSPGLVDNEQFF	TGTGCCAGCAGCCCCGGACTAGTGGACAATGAGCAGTTCTTC
TRBV24-1	TRBJ2-1	TRBD1	-	CATSDLEVDRQGVGNEQFF	TGTGCCACCAGTGATTTAGAGGTCGATCGACAGGGGGTTGGAAATGAGCAGTTCTTC
TRBV11-2	TRBJ1-1	-	few	CASSFSDREAFF	TGTGCCAGCAGCTTCAGTGACAGGGAAGCTTTCTTT
TRBV5-1	TRBJ2-7	TRBD1	-	CASSLGPDRDYEQYF	TGCGCCAGCAGCTTGGGCCCGGACAGGGACTACGAGCAGTACTTC
TRBV4-3	TRBJ2-4	-	many	CASSQDRKNIQYF	TGCGCCAGCAGCCAAGACAGAAAAAACATTCAGTACTTC
TRBV5-1	TRBJ2-5	-	few	CASSTLLAIGETQYF	TGCGCCAGCAGCACCTTACTAGCAATAGGGGAGACCCAGTACTTC